Given below is one T cell receptor (beta chain) in context. Its antigen is not identified. Specified treatment: oral pan-JAK inhibitor, 5-10 mg twice daily. The sorting of PBMCs gave CD4+ and CD8+ T cells. With 4 bases removed from V and 0 bases from J, the gap between germline ends came to 8 bases. The germline V gene encodes CDR1 SEHNR and CDR2 FQNEAQ (reference sequence). The CDR3 has 14 residues. This entry is derived from a study of CD8+ T cells in alopecia areata. Overall study results and limits: There was only one nonresponder, so it was unclear how baseline CD8+ expansion relates to response.

Extracted RNA was reverse transcribed into cDNA, the sequencing template. TCRdb keeps only in-frame clones here, not all; method: immunoSEQ multiplex PCR. This sample has 200,000 to 250,000 clones, with about 64% found just once. The chain is built from TRBV7-9 and TRBJ2-3, with unresolved D. Material: CD4+ T cells sorted from blood, obtained at week 4, from a patient treated with tofacitinib. The origin of this receptor is a human donor with alopecia areata. The CDR3 DNA is TGTGCCAGCAGCTCGTCGACTAGCACAGATACGCAGTATTTT. This translates into CASSSSTSTDTQYF.